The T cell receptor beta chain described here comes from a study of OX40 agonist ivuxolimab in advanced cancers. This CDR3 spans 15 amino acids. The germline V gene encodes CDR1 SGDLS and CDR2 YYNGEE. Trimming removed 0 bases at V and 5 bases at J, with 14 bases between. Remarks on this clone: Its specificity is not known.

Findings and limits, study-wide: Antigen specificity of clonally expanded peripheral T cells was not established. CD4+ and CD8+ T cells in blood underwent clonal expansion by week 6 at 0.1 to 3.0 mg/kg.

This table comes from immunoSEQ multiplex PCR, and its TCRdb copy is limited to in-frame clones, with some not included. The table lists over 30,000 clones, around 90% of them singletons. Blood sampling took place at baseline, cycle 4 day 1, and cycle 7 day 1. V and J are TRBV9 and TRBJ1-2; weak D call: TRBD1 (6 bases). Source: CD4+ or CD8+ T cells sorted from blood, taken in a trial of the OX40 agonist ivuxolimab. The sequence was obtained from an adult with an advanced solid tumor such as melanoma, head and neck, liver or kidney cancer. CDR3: CASSVGLGGAYGYTF. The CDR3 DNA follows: TGTGCCAGCAGCGTAGGCCTCGGGGGCGCATATGGCTACACCTTC. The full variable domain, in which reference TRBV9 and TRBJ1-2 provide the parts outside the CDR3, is DSGVTQTPKHLITATGQRVTLRCSPRSGDLSVYWYQQSLDQGLQFLIQYYNGEERAKGNILERFSAQQFPDLHSELNLSSLELGDSALYFCASSVGLGGAYGYTFGSGTRLTVV.